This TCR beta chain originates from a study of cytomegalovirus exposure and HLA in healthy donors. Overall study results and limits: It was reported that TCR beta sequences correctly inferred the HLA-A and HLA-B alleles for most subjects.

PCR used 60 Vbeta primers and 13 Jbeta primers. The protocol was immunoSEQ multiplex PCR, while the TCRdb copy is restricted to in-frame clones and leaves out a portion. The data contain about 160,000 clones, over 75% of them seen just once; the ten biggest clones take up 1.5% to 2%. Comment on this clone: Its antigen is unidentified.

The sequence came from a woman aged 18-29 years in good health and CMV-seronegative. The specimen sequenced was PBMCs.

The CDR3 DNA reads TGTGCCAGCAGTTACTCTCCACTAGCGCGCACAGATACGCAGTATTTT. Translating it yields CASSYSPLARTDTQYF. This chain uses TRBV6-5 with TRBJ2-3; 7 positions match TRBD2. The germline V gene encodes CDR1 MNHEY and CDR2 SVGAGI. The CDR3 totals 16 residues. Trimming removed 0 bases from V and 1 base from J; junction bases left unmatched: 4.